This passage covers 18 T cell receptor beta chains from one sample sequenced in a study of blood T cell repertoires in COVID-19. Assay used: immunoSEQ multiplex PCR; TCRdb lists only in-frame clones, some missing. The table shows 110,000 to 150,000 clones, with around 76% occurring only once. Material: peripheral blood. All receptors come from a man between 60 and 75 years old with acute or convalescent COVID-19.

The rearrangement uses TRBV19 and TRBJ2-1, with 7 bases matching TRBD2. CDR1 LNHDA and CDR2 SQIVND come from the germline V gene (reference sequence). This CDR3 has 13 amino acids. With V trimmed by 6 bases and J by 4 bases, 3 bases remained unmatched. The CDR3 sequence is CASRASGYNEQFF. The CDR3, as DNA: TGTGCCAGTAGGGCTAGCGGTTACAATGAGCAGTTCTTC.

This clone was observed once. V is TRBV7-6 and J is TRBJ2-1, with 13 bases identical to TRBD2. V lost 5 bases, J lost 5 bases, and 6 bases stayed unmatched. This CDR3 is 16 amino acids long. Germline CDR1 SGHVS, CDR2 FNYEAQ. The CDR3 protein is CASSPRTSGRHNEQFF. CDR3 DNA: TGTGCCAGCAGCCCCCGGACTAGCGGGAGACACAATGAGCAGTTCTTC.

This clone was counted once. The CDR3 loop is CASSLPGSYNEQFF. The CDR3 nucleotides read TGTGCCAGCAGCCTACCTGGCTCCTACAATGAGCAGTTCTTC. This chain joins TRBV6-6 and TRBJ2-1, with D unclear. V lost 6 bases and J 0 bases, leaving 9 bases between the germline ends. Germline CDR1 and CDR2: MNHNY and SVGAGI (reference sequence). The CDR3 is 14 amino acids.

The CDR3 bases are TGTGCCAGCAGCTCGTCCCTAACGGGGGTATGGACAGATACGCAGTATTTT. As protein: CASSSSLTGVWTDTQYF. The chain links TRBV5-6 to TRBJ2-3, with a weak D call TRBD2 (6 bases). The CDR3 spans 17 residues. V lost 3 bases to trimming and J lost 3 bases, with 20 bases between them. CDR1 and CDR2 (germline): SGHDT, YYEEEE.

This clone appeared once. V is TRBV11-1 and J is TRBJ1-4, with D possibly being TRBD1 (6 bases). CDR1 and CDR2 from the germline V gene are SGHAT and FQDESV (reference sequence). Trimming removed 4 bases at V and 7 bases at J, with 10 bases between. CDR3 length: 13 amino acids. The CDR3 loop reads CASSSRGREKLFF. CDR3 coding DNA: TGTGCCAGCAGCTCCAGGGGACGTGAAAAACTGTTTTTT.

The CDR3 protein is CASSLTGGSNQPQHF. The CDR3 bases are TGTGCCAGCAGCCTGACAGGGGGTAGCAATCAGCCCCAGCATTTT. The chain links TRBV7-4 to TRBJ1-5; 9 nucleotides agree with TRBD1. Germline V gives CDR1 SGHVT, CDR2 SQSDAQ. V trimming: 5 bases; J trimming: 0 bases; junction bases outside the gene matches: 2. There are 15 residues in the CDR3.

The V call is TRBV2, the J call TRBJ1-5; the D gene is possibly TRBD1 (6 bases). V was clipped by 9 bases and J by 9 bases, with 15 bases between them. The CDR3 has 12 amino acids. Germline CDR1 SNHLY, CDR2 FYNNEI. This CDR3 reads CASSRGTWPQHF. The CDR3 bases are TGTGCCAGTAGTAGGGGGACCTGGCCCCAGCATTTT.

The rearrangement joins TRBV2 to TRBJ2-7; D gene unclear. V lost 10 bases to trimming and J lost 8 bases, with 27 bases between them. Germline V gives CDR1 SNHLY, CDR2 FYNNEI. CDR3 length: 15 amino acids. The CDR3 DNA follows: TGTGCCACCGGTACCAGGAACAGTTTTCTTCCACAGCAGTACTTC. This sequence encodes CATGTRNSFLPQQYF.

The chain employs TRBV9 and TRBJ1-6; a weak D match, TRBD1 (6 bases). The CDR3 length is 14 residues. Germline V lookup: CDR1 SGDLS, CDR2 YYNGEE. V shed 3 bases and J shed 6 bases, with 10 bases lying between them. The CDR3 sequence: CASSAQGFNSPLHF. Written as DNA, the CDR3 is TGTGCCAGCAGCGCACAGGGTTTTAATTCACCCCTCCACTTT.

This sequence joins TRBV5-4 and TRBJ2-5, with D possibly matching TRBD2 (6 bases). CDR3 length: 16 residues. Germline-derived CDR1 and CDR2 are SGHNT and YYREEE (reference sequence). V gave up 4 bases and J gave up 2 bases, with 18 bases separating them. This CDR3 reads CASSNPPPRGQETQYF. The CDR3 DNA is TGTGCCAGCAGCAACCCTCCCCCTCGGGGGCAAGAGACCCAGTACTTC.

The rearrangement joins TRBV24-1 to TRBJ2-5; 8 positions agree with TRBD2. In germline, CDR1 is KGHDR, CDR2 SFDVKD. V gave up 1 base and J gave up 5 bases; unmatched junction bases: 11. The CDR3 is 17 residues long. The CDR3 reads CATSDLVAQAGVETQYF. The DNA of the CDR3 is TGTGCCACCAGTGATTTAGTCGCGCAAGCGGGAGTCGAGACCCAGTACTTC.

DNA of the CDR3: TGTGCCACCAGTGATTTGCCGGGGACTAGCAGTAGCACAGATACGCAGTATTTT. This codes for CATSDLPGTSSSTDTQYF. The chain employs TRBV24-1 and TRBJ2-3, with 9 positions matching TRBD2. The CDR3 totals 18 residues. Germline assignment: CDR1 KGHDR and CDR2 SFDVKD. J was trimmed by 0 bases and V by 0 bases; bases with no gene match: 6.

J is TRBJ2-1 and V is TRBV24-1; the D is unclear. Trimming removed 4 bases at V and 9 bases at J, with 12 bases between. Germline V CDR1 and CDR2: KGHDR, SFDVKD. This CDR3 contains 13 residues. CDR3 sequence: CATSESMAPEQFF. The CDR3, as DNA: TGTGCCACCAGTGAATCCATGGCACCTGAGCAGTTCTTC.

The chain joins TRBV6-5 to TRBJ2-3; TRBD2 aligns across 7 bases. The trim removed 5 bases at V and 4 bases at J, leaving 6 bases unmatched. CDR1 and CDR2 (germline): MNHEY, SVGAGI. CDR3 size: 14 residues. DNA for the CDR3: TGTGCCAGCAGTCCCCGGACTAGATCAGATACGCAGTATTTT. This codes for CASSPRTRSDTQYF.

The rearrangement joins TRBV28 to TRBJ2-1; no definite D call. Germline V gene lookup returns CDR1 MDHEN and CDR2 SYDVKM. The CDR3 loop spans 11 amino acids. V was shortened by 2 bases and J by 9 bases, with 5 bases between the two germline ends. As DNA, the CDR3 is TGTGCCAGCAGTTTAGACTCTGAGCAGTTCTTC. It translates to CASSLDSEQFF.

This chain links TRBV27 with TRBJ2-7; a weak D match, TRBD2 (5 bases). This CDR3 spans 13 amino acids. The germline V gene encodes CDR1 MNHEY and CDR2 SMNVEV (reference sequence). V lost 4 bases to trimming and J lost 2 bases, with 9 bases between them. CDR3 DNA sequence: TGTGCCAGCAGTTCCCACGGGGCCTACGAGCAGTACTTC. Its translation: CASSSHGAYEQYF.

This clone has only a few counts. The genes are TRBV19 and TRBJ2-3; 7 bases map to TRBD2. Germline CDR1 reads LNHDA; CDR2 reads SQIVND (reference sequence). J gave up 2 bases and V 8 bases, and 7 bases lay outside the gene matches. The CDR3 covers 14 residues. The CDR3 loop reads CASGRGQFTDTQYF. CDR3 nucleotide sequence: TGTGCCAGTGGGAGGGGCCAATTCACAGATACGCAGTATTTT.

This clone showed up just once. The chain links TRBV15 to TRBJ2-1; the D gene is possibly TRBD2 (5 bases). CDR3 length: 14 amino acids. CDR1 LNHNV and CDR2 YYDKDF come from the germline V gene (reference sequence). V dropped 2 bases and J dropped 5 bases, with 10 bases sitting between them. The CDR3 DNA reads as TGTGCCACCAGCAGACGAACTAGACACAATGAGCAGTTCTTC. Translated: CATSRRTRHNEQFF.